What follows describes a single T cell receptor (beta chain). What it recognizes is unknown. TCRdb keeps only in-frame clones here, not all; method: immunoSEQ multiplex PCR. The sample holds more than 110,000 clones, 80% to 90% seen once. This sample is part of a study of T cell responses to AZD1222 COVID-19 vaccine. Across the study: Whether given at about 4 or about 12 weeks, second doses were pooled.

Findings and caveats of the study: Repertoires were obtained only post-peak T cell response. Vaccine-related CD4 TCRs covered spike, predominating at 160-218 and 743-854.

The sequence was obtained from an adult in good health. Here the sequenced sample was peripheral blood, taken on day 0 of AZD1222 vaccination.

The CDR3 spells CSAAPYEQYF. CDR3 in DNA: TGCAGTGCTGCCCCCTACGAGCAGTACTTC. The chain is built from TRBV20-1 and TRBJ2-7; D not resolved. The CDR3 is made up of 10 amino acids. The V gene lost 5 bases and the J gene lost 2 bases, with 4 bases spanning the gap. The V gene's germline CDR1 is DFQATT and CDR2 SNEGSKA (reference sequence).